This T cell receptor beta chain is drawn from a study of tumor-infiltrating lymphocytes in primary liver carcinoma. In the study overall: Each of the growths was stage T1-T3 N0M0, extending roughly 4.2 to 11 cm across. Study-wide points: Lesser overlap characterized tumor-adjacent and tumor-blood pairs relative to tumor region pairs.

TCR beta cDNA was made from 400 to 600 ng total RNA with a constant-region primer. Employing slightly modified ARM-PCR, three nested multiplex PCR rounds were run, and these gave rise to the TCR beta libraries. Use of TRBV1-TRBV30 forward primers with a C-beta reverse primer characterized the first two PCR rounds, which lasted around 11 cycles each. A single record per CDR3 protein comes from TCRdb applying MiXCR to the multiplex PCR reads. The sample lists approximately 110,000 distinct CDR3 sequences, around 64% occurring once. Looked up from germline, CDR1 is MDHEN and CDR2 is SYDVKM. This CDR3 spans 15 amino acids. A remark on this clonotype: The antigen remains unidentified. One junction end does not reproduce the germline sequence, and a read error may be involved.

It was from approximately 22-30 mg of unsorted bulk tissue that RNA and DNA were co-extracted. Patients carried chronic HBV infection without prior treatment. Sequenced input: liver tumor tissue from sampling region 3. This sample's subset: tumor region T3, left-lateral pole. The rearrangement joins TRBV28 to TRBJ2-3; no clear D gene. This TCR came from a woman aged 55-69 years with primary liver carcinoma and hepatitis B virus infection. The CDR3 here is CASTTMGRGAETQYF. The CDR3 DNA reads TGTGCCAGCACCACTATGGGTCGAGGCGCAGAAACGCAGTATTTT.